What follows describes a single T cell receptor beta chain. This CDR3 comprises 13 residues. Germline V gene data show CDR1 as LNHNV and CDR2 as YYDKDF (reference sequence). V lost 8 bases, J lost 1 base, and 11 bases lay in between. TCRdb called the 5' RACE reads again in MiXCR, with one record for every CDR3 protein. Of about 250,000 distinct CDR3 sequences in the sample, over 30% were seen once. The data are from a study of CD8 T cells in ankylosing spondylitis. The specimen was blood, either unsorted or a sorted T cell fraction (not recorded which). The origin of this receptor is a male donor with ankylosing spondylitis or in good health (not recorded which). The V gene is TRBV15, the J gene TRBJ1-1; D remains unclear. In DNA form, the CDR3 reads TGTGCCACCCGAACGGGGTCGAACACTGAAGCTTTCTTT. Its translation: CATRTGSNTEAFF.